This T cell receptor (beta chain) was sequenced in a study of blood T cells in healthy people across ages. About this clonotype itself: Sequence at one end of the junction differs from germline and may be a read error.

This CDR3 region has 12 residues. Germline values: CDR1 SQVTM, CDR2 ANQGSEA. Sample-barcoded 5' priming and a J-beta primer mix drove a second PCR of about 6 to 12 cycles. TCRdb called the 5' RACE reads again in MiXCR, with one record for every CDR3 protein. The table records about 640,000 distinct CDR3 sequences, roughly 50% of them present only once. J is TRBJ1-4 and V is TRBV29-1; possible D gene TRBD1, 6 bases. Material: blood. The receptor comes from a man in his 60s in good health. The CDR3 bases are TGCAGCGTGACAGGCGGTGACGAAAGACTGTTTTTT. It codes for CSVTGGDERLFF.